The following is a T cell receptor beta chain sequence with its context. Its antigen is as yet unknown. This CDR3 is 16 amino acids long. The germline V gene encodes CDR1 MDHEN and CDR2 SYDVKM. After re-calling the 5' RACE reads, TCRdb lists one entry per CDR3 protein, DNA absent. The ten most abundant clones cover around 10% of a sample with fewer than 400,000 distinct CDR3 sequences. These data come from a study of T cells expressing NK-cell markers. Across the study: HCMV serostatus: seven of eight sequenced donors positive, one negative. Overall study results and limits: About six donors showed dominant NKG2C+ clonotypes comprising roughly 1.0-7.5% of their CD8+ T cells. These clonotypes, the leaders elsewhere, also led the CD3+CD56-NKG2C+ fraction in four donors.

The TCR originated in a woman in her forties or fifties in good health. The sample taken for sequencing was blood T cells: a sorted CD56 or NKG2C T cell subset, CD4+ or CD8+ T cells, or bulk PBMC T cells (not recorded which). The genes are TRBV28 and TRBJ2-7. The CDR3 region is CASSSHITPSTYEQYF.